A single sample is the source of the 28 T cell receptor beta chains below, sequenced in a study of T cell changes during pregnancy in multiple sclerosis. Data came from immunoSEQ multiplex PCR; TCRdb stores just in-frame clones and leaves some out. The sample holds roughly 90,000 clones; just under 95% are singletons and the top ten take around 4.1%. The sample was peripheral blood, taken in the first trimester of pregnancy. The receptor set was obtained from a female donor with multiple sclerosis, enrolled in a pregnancy study.

Only one count was recorded for this clone. Other DNA sequences of this sample code for an identical CDR3. This chain links TRBV9 with TRBJ1-1; a possible D gene is TRBD1 (5 bases). Trimming shortened V by 0 bases and J by 5 bases, and 11 bases separated the two germline ends. CDR1 SGDLS and CDR2 YYNGEE come from the germline V gene. The CDR3 runs 14 residues. Here the CDR3 reads CASSVEGSGTEAFF. CDR3 nucleotide sequence: TGTGCCAGCAGCGTAGAGGGTTCAGGGACTGAAGCTTTCTTT.

This chain uses TRBV27 with TRBJ1-5; TRBD1 matches 10 bases. This CDR3 contains 18 residues. Trimming at V came to 6 bases and at J to 0 bases, leaving 11 bases not matched to a gene. Germline CDR1 MNHEY, CDR2 SMNVEV (reference sequence). CDR3 DNA: TGTGCCAGCAGCCCCCGGGACAGGGGTCATTATAGCAATCAGCCCCAGCATTTT. Translation gives CASSPRDRGHYSNQPQHF.

This chain connects TRBV5-1 to TRBJ2-7, with D tentatively TRBD2 (5 bases). Trimming took off 2 bases at V and 2 bases at J, with 14 bases between the two ends. This CDR3 is 15 amino acids long. The V gene's germline CDR1 is SGHRS and CDR2 YFSETQ. The CDR3 DNA reads as TGCGCCAGCAGCTTTATTGAGGGAGAGACCTACGAGCAGTACTTC. Its translation: CASSFIEGETYEQYF.

The V call is TRBV13, the J call TRBJ2-1; 7 bases match TRBD2. The CDR3 loop spans 18 amino acids. V was pared by 5 bases and J by 0 bases, with 13 bases of the junction left unmatched. Germline CDR1 and CDR2: PRHDT and FYEKMQ (reference sequence). DNA of the CDR3: TGTGCCAGCAGCCACAGACTAGCCACCCCAAGCTCCTACAATGAGCAGTTCTTC. Its translation is CASSHRLATPSSYNEQFF. The variable domain in full, with the rest retrieved from reference TRBV13 and TRBJ2-1, is AAGVIQSPRHLIKEKRETATLKCYPIPRHDTVYWYQQGPGQDPQFLISFYEKMQSDKGSIPDRFSAQQFSDYHSELNMSSLELGDSALYFCASSHRLATPSSYNEQFFGPGTRLTVL.

This chain connects TRBV7-2 to TRBJ2-7, with 10 bases matching TRBD1. The CDR3 covers 15 residues. Per germline, CDR1 SGHTA and CDR2 FQGNSA. V was pared by 1 base and J by 6 bases, with 6 bases of the junction left unmatched. The CDR3: CASSLEGQGIREQYF. Here the CDR3 DNA reads TGTGCCAGCAGCTTAGAGGGACAGGGGATTCGCGAGCAGTACTTC. Full variable domain (rest looked up from reference TRBV7-2 and TRBJ2-7): GAGVSQSPSNKVTEKGKDVELRCDPISGHTALYWYRQSLGQGLEFLIYFQGNSAPDKSGLPSDRFSAERTGGSVSTLTIQRTQQEDSAVYLCASSLEGQGIREQYFGPGTRLTVT.

V usage is TRBV9 and J usage is TRBJ1-1, with no clear D. Germline CDR1 SGDLS, CDR2 YYNGEE. The CDR3 is 13 amino acids. V lost 0 bases and J lost 6, with 9 bases in between. For the CDR3, the DNA is TGTGCCAGCAGCGTAGCAGGTGTTGCTGAAGCTTTCTTT. Translating gives CASSVAGVAEAFF.

The chain couples TRBV7-6 to TRBJ2-7; TRBD2 matches 9 bases. The trim removed 1 base at V and 1 base at J, leaving 8 bases unmatched. This CDR3 region has 17 residues. Looked up from germline, CDR1 is SGHVS and CDR2 is FNYEAQ. The CDR3 is CASSLGVAGADSYEQYF. DNA for the CDR3: TGTGCCAGCAGCTTAGGAGTAGCGGGGGCTGATTCCTACGAGCAGTACTTC. The full variable domain, with the rest looked up from reference TRBV7-6 and TRBJ2-7, is GAGVSQSPRYKVTKRGQDVALRCDPISGHVSLYWYRQALGQGPEFLTYFNYEAQQDKSGLPNDRFSAERPEGSISTLTIQRTEQRDSAMYRCASSLGVAGADSYEQYFGPGTRLTVT.

This chain joins TRBV18 and TRBJ2-5; possibly TRBD1 for D (5 bases). Germline V gives CDR1 KGHSH, CDR2 LQKENI. The CDR3 runs to 14 residues. The V gene lost 3 bases and the J gene lost 3 bases, with 11 bases spanning the gap. For the CDR3, the DNA is TGTGCCAGCTCACCGCTAGTAGGGGAAGAGACCCAGTACTTC. Translated: CASSPLVGEETQYF.

The V gene is TRBV25-1, the J gene TRBJ2-2; D perhaps matches TRBD1 (8 bases). V lost 7 bases, J lost 3 bases, and 15 bases lay in between. CDR3 length: 15 residues. Germline assignment: CDR1 MGHDK and CDR2 SYGVNS. The CDR3 protein is CASTAGQAYTGELFF. The CDR3 region has the DNA TGTGCCAGCACAGCGGGACAGGCTTACACCGGGGAGCTGTTTTTT.

The rearrangement joins TRBV6-6 to TRBJ2-1, with 8 bases that match TRBD1. The CDR3 runs 14 residues. V dropped 8 bases and J dropped 8; count of bases not matched to a gene: 11. CDR1 MNHNY and CDR2 SVGAGI come from the germline V gene (reference sequence). The CDR3: CASLRNQGADEQFF. The CDR3 DNA reads as TGTGCCAGCCTCCGGAACCAGGGGGCCGATGAGCAGTTCTTC.

The chain carries TRBV2 and TRBJ2-2; the D gene is possibly TRBD2 (6 bases). The CDR3 spans 13 residues. The germline CDR1 and CDR2 sequences are SNHLY and FYNNEI. V was shortened by 10 bases and J by 4 bases, with 13 bases between the two germline ends. The chain's CDR3 is CATLGGGTGELFF. CDR3 in DNA: TGTGCCACCTTGGGGGGTGGCACCGGGGAGCTGTTTTTT.

V is TRBV10-3 and J is TRBJ2-2; D gene unclear. Trimming shortened V by 1 base and J by 4 bases, and 7 bases separated the two germline ends. Germline CDR1 is ENHRY and CDR2 is SYGVKD. The CDR3 contains 14 residues. The CDR3 loop reads CAISELPGTGELFF. CDR3 in DNA: TGTGCCATCAGTGAGTTGCCGGGCACCGGGGAGCTGTTTTTT.

The chain has TRBV2 and TRBJ2-7; D is undetermined. Per the germline V gene, CDR1 is SNHLY and CDR2 is FYNNEI. V lost 4 bases and J 2 bases, leaving 9 bases between the germline ends. There are 13 residues in the CDR3. The CDR3 bases are TGTGCCAGCAGTGTAGACTCCACCTACGAGCAGTACTTC. Its protein product is CASSVDSTYEQYF.

The chain recombines TRBV5-1 with TRBJ2-7, with TRBD2 matching over 7 bases. V was pared by 7 bases and J by 2 bases, with 9 bases of the junction left unmatched. CDR3 length: 14 residues. Per the germline V gene, CDR1 is SGHRS and CDR2 is YFSETQ. The CDR3 nucleotides read TGCGCCAGCCGATTGGGGGGGGAAGCCTACGAGCAGTACTTC. Protein sequence: CASRLGGEAYEQYF.

The gene calls are TRBV5-4 and TRBJ1-6; 7 nucleotides agree with TRBD1. With 0 bases clipped from V and 8 bases from J, the junction kept 2 bases outside the gene matches. In germline, CDR1 is SGHNT, CDR2 YYREEE (reference sequence). The CDR3 covers 14 residues. DNA of the CDR3: TGTGCCAGCAGCTTGGAACAGGGGCATTCACCCCTCCACTTT. It is translated as CASSLEQGHSPLHF.

The chain is built from TRBV6-5 and TRBJ1-6; TRBD1 is a possible D gene (5 bases). The CDR3 contains 15 residues. Germline V gene lookup returns CDR1 MNHEY and CDR2 SVGAGI. V lost 5 bases, J lost 6 bases, and 14 bases lay in between. Written as DNA, the CDR3 is TGTGCCAGCAGTCCAAGAGGGACTCCTAATTCACCCCTCCACTTT. It specifies CASSPRGTPNSPLHF.

The genes are TRBV30 and TRBJ1-1; no definite D call. The V end lost 0 bases, the J end lost 6 bases, and 5 bases lay between the germline ends. Per germline, CDR1 GTSNPN and CDR2 SVGIG (reference sequence). This CDR3 region has 11 residues. This CDR3 reads CAWSVLAEAFF. CDR3 DNA sequence: TGTGCCTGGAGTGTACTGGCTGAAGCTTTCTTT.

J is TRBJ1-1 and V is TRBV15; D is undetermined. Germline CDR1 LNHNV, CDR2 YYDKDF (reference sequence). The CDR3 totals 15 residues. V lost 5 bases and J 0 bases, leaving 13 bases between the germline ends. The DNA of the CDR3 is TGTGCCACCAGCCCCGCCGGGGTGTTGAACACTGAAGCTTTCTTT. Its translation: CATSPAGVLNTEAFF. The variable domain in full, with the rest retrieved from reference TRBV15 and TRBJ1-1, is DAMVIQNPRYQVTQFGKPVTLSCSQTLNHNVMYWYQQKSSQAPKLLFHYYDKDFNNEADTPDNFQSRRPNTSFCFLDIRSPGLGDTAMYLCATSPAGVLNTEAFFGQGTRLTVV.

J is TRBJ1-1 and V is TRBV7-8, with 10 bases that match TRBD1. Germline values: CDR1 SGHVS, CDR2 FQNEAQ. CDR3 length equals 16 residues. The V and J ends lost 2 bases and 6 bases, in that order; junction bases with no gene match: 9. Written as DNA, the CDR3 is TGTGCCAGCAGCTTAACGGGGGACAGGGGTATCCCTGAAGCTTTCTTT. It yields the protein CASSLTGDRGIPEAFF.

This chain links TRBV7-6 with TRBJ1-5; D is unclear. Germline V lookup: CDR1 SGHVS, CDR2 FNYEAQ. This CDR3 is 13 amino acids long. V dropped 5 bases and J dropped 5 bases, with 10 bases sitting between them. DNA of the CDR3: TGTGCCAGCAGCCTCCGGGAAGATCAGCCCCAGCATTTT. Translated, it gives CASSLREDQPQHF.

The rearrangement joins TRBV11-2 to TRBJ2-7; TRBD1 matches 10 bases. From germline, CDR1 is SGHAT and CDR2 FQNNGV. V shed 5 bases, J shed 5 bases, and the junction held 12 bases outside the gene matches. The CDR3 is 16 residues long. The CDR3 region has the DNA TGTGCCAGCAGCCCTTCCTTTGGACAGGGGGTCCACGAGCAGTACTTC. As protein: CASSPSFGQGVHEQYF.

This clone has a single count. The chain combines TRBV7-6 with TRBJ2-7; TRBD2 might be the D (6 bases). The CDR3 has 12 amino acids. V was cut by 4 bases and J by 3 bases, with 7 bases left in between. Germline V CDR1 and CDR2: SGHVS, FNYEAQ. The CDR3 region is CASSSGLYEQYF. The CDR3 coding sequence is TGTGCCAGCAGCTCGGGACTCTACGAGCAGTACTTC.

The genes are TRBV5-4 and TRBJ2-1, with 14 bases fitting TRBD2. CDR3 length equals 15 residues. CDR1 SGHNT and CDR2 YYREEE come from the germline V gene (reference sequence). Germline trimming cut 5 bases from V and 5 bases from J; bases unmatched to any gene: 3. The CDR3 DNA sequence: TGTGCCAGCAGGCCGACTAGCGGGGGGGACAATGAGCAGTTCTTC. Translated: CASRPTSGGDNEQFF.

The chain has TRBV6-1 and TRBJ1-2, with D unresolved. V lost 3 bases and J 7 bases, leaving 12 bases between the germline ends. The CDR3 is 13 residues long. Germline V lookup: CDR1 MNHNS, CDR2 SASEGT. The CDR3 reads CASSEGPRAGYTF. CDR3 bases: TGTGCCAGCAGTGAGGGCCCGAGGGCTGGCTACACCTTC.

The rearrangement joins TRBV27 to TRBJ2-7; tentatively, D is TRBD1 (7 bases). The CDR3 is 15 residues long. V was clipped by 3 bases and J by 0 bases, with 12 bases between them. Germline values: CDR1 MNHEY, CDR2 SMNVEV (reference sequence). The CDR3: CASSFGQGGSYEQYF. The CDR3 region has the DNA TGTGCCAGCAGTTTTGGTCAGGGGGGCTCCTACGAGCAGTACTTC.

The gene calls are TRBV7-9 and TRBJ2-3; the D gene is possibly TRBD1 (6 bases). V lost 4 bases and J lost 1, with 21 bases in between. Per the germline V gene, CDR1 is SEHNR and CDR2 is FQNEAQ (reference sequence). This CDR3 region has 18 residues. The CDR3 DNA reads TGTGCCAGCAGCTCCCAACCGGGATCAGGGGTAGGCACAGATACGCAGTATTTT. Translation: CASSSQPGSGVGTDTQYF.

The V call is TRBV7-9, the J call TRBJ2-5; tentatively, D is TRBD1 (7 bases). Trimming removed 5 bases at V and 9 bases at J, with 25 bases between. Germline lookup yields CDR1 SEHNR and CDR2 FQNEAQ (reference sequence). This CDR3 contains 16 residues. CDR3 loop: CASSHHAGGTDLAQYF. In DNA, the CDR3 is TGTGCCAGCAGCCACCATGCAGGGGGGACCGACCTCGCCCAGTACTTC.

The gene calls are TRBV11-3 and TRBJ2-2; D may be TRBD2 (6 bases). Per germline, CDR1 SGHNT and CDR2 YENEEA. Trimming left V 5 bases short and J 1 base short, with 8 bases between. CDR3 length equals 14 residues. The CDR3 nucleotides read TGTGCCAGCAGCCTGGGGGGGAACACCGGGGAGCTGTTTTTT. Encoded protein: CASSLGGNTGELFF.